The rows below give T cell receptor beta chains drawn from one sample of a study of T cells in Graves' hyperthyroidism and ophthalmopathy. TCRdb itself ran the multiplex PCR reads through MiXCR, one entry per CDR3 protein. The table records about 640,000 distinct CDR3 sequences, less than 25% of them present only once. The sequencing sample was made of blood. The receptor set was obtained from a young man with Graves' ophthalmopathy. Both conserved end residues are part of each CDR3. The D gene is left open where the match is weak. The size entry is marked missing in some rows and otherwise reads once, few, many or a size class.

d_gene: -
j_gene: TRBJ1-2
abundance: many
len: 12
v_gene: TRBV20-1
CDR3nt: TGCAGTGATACCGGGGGGAGCGGTGGCTACACCTTC
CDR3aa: CSDTGGSGGYTF

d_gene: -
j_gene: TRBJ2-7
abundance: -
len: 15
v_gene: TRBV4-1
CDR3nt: TGCGCCAGCAGCCAAGGGCCCGCGGGGACCTACGAGCAGTACTTC
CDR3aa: CASSQGPAGTYEQYF

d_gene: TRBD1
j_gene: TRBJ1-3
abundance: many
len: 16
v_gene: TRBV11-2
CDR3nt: TGTGCCAGCAGCTTCGGGACAGGGCGTGCTGGAAACACCATATATTTT
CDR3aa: CASSFGTGRAGNTIYF

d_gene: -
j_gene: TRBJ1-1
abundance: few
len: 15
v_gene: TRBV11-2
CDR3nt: TGTGCCAGCAGCTTAGAGGAGGTTGTGTGGGCTGAAGCTTTCTTT
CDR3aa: CASSLEEVVWAEAFF

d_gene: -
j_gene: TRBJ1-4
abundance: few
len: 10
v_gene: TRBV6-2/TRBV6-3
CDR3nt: TGTGCCACCTTAGACGAAAAACTGTTTTTT
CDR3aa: CATLDEKLFF

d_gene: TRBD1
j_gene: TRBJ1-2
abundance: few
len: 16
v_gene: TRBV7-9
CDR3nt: TGTGCCAGCAGCGCCTCAACGGGACAGGGAAACTATGGCTACACCTTC
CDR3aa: CASSASTGQGNYGYTF

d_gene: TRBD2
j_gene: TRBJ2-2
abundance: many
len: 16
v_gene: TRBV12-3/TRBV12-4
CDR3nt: TGTGCCAGCAGTTTGATTAGCGGGAGAAGCACCGGGGAGCTGTTTTTT
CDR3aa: CASSLISGRSTGELFF

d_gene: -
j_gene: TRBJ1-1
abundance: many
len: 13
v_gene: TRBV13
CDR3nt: TGTGCCAGCAGCGAGAGGGGGGGCACTGAAGCTTTCTTT
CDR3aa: CASSERGGTEAFF

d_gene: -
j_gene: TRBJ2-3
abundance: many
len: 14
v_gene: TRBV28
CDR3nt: TGTGCCAGCATAGGAGCGGTACTCACAGATACGCAGTATTTT
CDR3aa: CASIGAVLTDTQYF

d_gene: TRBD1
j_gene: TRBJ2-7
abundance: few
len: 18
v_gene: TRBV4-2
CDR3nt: TGTGCCAGCAGCAGAGAGATTGTCGCAACAGGGGAATCCTACGAGCAGTACTTC
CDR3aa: CASSREIVATGESYEQYF

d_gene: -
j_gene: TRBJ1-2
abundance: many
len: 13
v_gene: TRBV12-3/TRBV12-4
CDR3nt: TGTGCCAGCAGTTTAGCTTGGGGAAATGGCTACACCTTC
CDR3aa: CASSLAWGNGYTF

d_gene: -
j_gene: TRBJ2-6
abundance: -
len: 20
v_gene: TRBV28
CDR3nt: TGTGCCAGCAGTCCCGGACAGTTAGGGACCTTATCCTCTGGGGCCAACGTCCTGACTTTC
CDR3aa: CASSPGQLGTLSSGANVLTF

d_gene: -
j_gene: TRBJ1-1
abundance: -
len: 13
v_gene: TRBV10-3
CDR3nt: TGTGCCATCAGTGAGCGGGGGTGGACTGAAGCTTTCTTT
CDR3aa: CAISERGWTEAFF

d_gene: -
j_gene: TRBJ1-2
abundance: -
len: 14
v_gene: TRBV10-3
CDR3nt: TGTGCCATCAGTGAGTTTGAGGGTGGACGTGGCTACACCTTC
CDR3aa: CAISEFEGGRGYTF

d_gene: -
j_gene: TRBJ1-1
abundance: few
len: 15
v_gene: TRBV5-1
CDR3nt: TGCGCCAGCAGCTTCCTCGGACGGGAGAACACTGAAGCTTTCTTT
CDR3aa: CASSFLGRENTEAFF

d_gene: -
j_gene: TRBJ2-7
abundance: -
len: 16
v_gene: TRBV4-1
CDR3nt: TGCGCCAGCAGCCAGTCGGGGACATACACAGTCTACGAGCAGTACTTC
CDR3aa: CASSQSGTYTVYEQYF

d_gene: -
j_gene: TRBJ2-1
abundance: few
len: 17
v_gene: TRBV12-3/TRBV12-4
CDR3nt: TGTGCCAGCATCTCCGTTAAGAGCGCGAGGGCCTACAATGAGCAGTTCTTC
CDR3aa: CASISVKSARAYNEQFF

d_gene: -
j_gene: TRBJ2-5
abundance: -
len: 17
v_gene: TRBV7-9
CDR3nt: TGTGCCAGCAGCCCGGGGGTGATGGGACCCAATCAAGAGACCCAGTACTTC
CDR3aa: CASSPGVMGPNQETQYF

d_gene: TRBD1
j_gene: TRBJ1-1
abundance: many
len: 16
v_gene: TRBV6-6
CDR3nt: TGTGCCAGCAGTTACAGGGGGAGGGGGCGGGGTACTGAAGCTTTCTTT
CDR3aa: CASSYRGRGRGTEAFF

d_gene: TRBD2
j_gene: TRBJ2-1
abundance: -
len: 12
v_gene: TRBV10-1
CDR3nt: TGCGCCAGCAGTGCGGGGGGAATTGGGCAGTTCTTC
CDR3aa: CASSAGGIGQFF

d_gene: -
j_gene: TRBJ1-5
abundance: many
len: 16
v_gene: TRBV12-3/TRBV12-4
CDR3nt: TGTGCCAGCAGGACCATTGGTGCGGATAGCAATCAGCCCCAGCATTTT
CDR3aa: CASRTIGADSNQPQHF

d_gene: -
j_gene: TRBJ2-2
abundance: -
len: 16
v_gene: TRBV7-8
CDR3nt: TGTGCCAGTAAGGCCGGCGGTGGAGGGAACACCGGGGAGCTGTTTTTT
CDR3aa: CASKAGGGGNTGELFF

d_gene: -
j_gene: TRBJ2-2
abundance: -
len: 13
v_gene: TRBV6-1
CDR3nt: TGTGCCAGCAGTTATGCTTCCGCCGGGGAGCTGTTTTTT
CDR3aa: CASSYASAGELFF

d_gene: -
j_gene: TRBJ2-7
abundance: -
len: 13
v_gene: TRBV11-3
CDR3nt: TGTGCCAGCAGCGCGGGACTGATATACGAGCAGTACTTC
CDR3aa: CASSAGLIYEQYF

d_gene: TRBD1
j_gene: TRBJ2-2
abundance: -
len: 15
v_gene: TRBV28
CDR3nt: TGTGCCAGCAGTTTTACCGGGACAGGAACCGGGGAGCTGTTTTTT
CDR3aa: CASSFTGTGTGELFF

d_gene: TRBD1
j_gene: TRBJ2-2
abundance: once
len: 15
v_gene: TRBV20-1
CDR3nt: TGCAGTGCTAGCGATCCGGGACAGTACACCGGGGAGCTGTTTTTT
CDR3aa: CSASDPGQYTGELFF

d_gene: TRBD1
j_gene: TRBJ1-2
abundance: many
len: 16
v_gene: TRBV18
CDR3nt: TGTGCCAGCTCAGATGCCTTCGGGACAGGGGACTATGGCTACACCTTC
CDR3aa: CASSDAFGTGDYGYTF

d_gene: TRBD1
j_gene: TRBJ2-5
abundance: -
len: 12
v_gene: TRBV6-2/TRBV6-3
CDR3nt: TGTGCCAGCAGTTCACGACAGGGTATCGAGTACTTC
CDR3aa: CASSSRQGIEYF

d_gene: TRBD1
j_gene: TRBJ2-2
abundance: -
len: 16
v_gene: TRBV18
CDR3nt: TGTGCCAGCTCACCGCTCGGACAGGGGGCGTCCGGGGAGCTGTTTTTT
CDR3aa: CASSPLGQGASGELFF

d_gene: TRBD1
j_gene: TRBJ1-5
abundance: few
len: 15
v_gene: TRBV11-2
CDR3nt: TGTGCCAGCAGCTTGAGGGGGCATAGCAATCAGCCCCAGCATTTT
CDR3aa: CASSLRGHSNQPQHF

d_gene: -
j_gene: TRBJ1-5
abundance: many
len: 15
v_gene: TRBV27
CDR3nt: TGTGCCAGCAGTCCGCGAACAGGGCCCAATCAGCCCCAGCATTTT
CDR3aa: CASSPRTGPNQPQHF

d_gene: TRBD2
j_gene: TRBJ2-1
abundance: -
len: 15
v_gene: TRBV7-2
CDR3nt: TGTGCCAGCAGCTTAGTCGCGGGAGGTAGCAATGAGCAGTTCTTC
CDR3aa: CASSLVAGGSNEQFF

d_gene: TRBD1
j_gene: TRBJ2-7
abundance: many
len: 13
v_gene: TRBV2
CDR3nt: TGTGCCAGCAGTGAGACAGGGGGAGTCGAGCAGTACTTC
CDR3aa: CASSETGGVEQYF

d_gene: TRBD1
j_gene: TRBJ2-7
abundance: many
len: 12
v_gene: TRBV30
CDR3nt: TGTGCCTGGGACAGGGGGCGCCACGAGCAGTACTTC
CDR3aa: CAWDRGRHEQYF

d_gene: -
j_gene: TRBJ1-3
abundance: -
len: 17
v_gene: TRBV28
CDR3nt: TGTGCCAGCAGTTCTAGTCCGGGCACAGGGTTCGGAAACACCATATATTTT
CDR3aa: CASSSSPGTGFGNTIYF

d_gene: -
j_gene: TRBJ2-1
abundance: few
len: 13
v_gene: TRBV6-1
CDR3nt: TGTGCCAGCAGTGAGATAGCGGCCGGTGAGCAGTTCTTC
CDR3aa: CASSEIAAGEQFF

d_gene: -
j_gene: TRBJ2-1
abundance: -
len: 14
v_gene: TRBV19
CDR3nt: TGTGCCAGTAGTTTCCGGGACCAATACAATGAGCAGTTCTTC
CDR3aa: CASSFRDQYNEQFF

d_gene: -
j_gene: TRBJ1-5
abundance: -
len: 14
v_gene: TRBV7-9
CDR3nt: TGTGCCAGCAGCTCCGGAAAGCTCAATCAGCCCCAGCATTTT
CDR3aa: CASSSGKLNQPQHF

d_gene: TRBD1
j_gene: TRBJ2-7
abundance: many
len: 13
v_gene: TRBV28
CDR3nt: TGTGCCAGCAGTTTAACAGGGGGCGGAGAGCAGTACTTC
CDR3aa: CASSLTGGGEQYF

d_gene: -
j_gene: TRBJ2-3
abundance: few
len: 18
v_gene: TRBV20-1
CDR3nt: TGCAGTGCTGACCACTCGCCCGACAGAGAGATTAGCCCAGATACGCAGTATTTT
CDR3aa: CSADHSPDREISPDTQYF

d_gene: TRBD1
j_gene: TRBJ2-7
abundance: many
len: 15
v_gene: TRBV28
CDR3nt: TGTGCCAGCAGTTTACGGCAGGGGGTTTCCTACGAGCAGTACTTC
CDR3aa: CASSLRQGVSYEQYF

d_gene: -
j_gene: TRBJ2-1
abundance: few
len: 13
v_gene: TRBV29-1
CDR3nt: TGCAGCGCCAAGGACGCGAATTACAATGAGCAGTTCTTC
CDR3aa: CSAKDANYNEQFF

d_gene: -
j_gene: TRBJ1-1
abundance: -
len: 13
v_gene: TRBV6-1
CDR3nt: TGTGCCAGCAGAGAAGGGGGGGACACTGAAGCTTTCTTT
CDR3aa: CASREGGDTEAFF

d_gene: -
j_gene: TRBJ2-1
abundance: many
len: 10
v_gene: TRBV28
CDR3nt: TGTGCCAGCAGTCGCTTGGAGTTGTTCTTC
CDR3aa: CASSRLELFF

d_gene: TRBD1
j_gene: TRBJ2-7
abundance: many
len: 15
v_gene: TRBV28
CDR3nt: TGTGCCAGCAGTTGGGGACAGGGAGAGGTCAGCGAGCAGTACTTC
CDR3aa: CASSWGQGEVSEQYF

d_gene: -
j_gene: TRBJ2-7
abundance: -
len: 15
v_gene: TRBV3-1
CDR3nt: TGTGCCAGCAGCCAAGGACCCGGTAGTGGCTACGAGCAGTACTTC
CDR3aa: CASSQGPGSGYEQYF

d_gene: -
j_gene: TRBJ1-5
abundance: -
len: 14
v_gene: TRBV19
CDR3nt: TGTGCCAGTAGTACCCCACAGGGTACCCAGCCCCAGCATTTT
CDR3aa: CASSTPQGTQPQHF

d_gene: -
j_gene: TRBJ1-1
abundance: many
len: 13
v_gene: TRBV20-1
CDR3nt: TGCAGTGCTAGTTGGGGGATGAACACTGAAGCTTTCTTT
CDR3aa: CSASWGMNTEAFF

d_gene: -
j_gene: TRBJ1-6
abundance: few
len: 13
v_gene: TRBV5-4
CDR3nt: TGTGCCAGCAGCTCCTTTCATAATTCACCCCTCCACTTT
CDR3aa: CASSSFHNSPLHF

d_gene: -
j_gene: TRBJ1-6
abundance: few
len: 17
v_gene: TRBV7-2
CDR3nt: TGTGCCAGCAGCGCAAGTCCCTATCGGGACCCTAATTCACCCCTCCACTTT
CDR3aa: CASSASPYRDPNSPLHF

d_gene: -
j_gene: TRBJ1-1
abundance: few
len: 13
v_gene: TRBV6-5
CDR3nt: TGTGCCAGCAGTTACGACCTGAACACTGAAGCTTTCTTT
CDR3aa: CASSYDLNTEAFF